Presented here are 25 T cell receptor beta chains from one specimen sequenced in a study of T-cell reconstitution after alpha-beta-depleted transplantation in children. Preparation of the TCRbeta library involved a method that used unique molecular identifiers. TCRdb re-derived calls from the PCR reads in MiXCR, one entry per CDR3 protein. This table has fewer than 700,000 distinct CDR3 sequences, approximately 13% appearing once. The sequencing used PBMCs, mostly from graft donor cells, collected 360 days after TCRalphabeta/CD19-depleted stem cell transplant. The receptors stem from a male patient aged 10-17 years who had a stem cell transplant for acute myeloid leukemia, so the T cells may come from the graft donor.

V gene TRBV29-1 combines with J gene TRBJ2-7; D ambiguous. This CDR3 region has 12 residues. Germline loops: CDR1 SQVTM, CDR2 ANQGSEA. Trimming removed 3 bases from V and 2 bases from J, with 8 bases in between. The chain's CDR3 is CSVDNGPYEQYF. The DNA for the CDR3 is TGCAGCGTTGATAACGGACCCTACGAGCAGTACTTC.

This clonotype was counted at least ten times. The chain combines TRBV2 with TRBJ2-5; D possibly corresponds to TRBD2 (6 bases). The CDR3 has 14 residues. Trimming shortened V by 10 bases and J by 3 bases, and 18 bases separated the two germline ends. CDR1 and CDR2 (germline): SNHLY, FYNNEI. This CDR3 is CANYEEGLEETQYF. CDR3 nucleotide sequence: TGTGCCAATTACGAGGAGGGGCTGGAAGAGACCCAGTACTTC.

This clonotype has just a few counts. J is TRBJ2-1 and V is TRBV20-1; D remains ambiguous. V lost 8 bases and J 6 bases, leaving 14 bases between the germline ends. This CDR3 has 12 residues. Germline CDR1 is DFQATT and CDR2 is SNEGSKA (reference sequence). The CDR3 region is CSSRTPRNEQFF. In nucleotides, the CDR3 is TGCAGTTCTCGGACCCCCCGCAATGAGCAGTTCTTC.

This CDR3 reads CASSLYIPRDSQNQPQHF. The CDR3 nucleotides read TGTGCCAGCAGTTTATACATCCCTAGGGACAGCCAGAATCAGCCCCAGCATTTT. The chain carries TRBV28 and TRBJ1-5; TRBD1 matches 7 bases. Germline V gene data show CDR1 as MDHEN and CDR2 as SYDVKM. The V gene end was trimmed by 1 base and the J gene end by 4 bases; junction bases not matched to a gene: 13. The CDR3 covers 18 residues.

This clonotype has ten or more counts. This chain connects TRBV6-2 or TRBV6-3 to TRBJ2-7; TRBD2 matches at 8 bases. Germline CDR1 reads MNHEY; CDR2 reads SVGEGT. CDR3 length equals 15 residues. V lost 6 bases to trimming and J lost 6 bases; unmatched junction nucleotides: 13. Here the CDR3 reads CASSWPSGSPSEQYF. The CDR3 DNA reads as TGTGCCAGCAGCTGGCCTAGCGGGTCTCCCTCCGAGCAGTACTTC.

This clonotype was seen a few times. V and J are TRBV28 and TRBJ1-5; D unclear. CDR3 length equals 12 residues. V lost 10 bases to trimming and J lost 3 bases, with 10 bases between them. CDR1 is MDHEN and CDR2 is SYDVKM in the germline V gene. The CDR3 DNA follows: TGTGCCATCGACGGATCCAATCAGCCCCAGCATTTT. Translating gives CAIDGSNQPQHF.

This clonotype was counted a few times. Here the CDR3 DNA reads TGCAGTGCTCCCGGGGCGGGACTAGTCCGAGAGACCCAGTACTTC. It specifies CSAPGAGLVRETQYF. The chain recombines TRBV20-1 with TRBJ2-5; TRBD2 matches at 8 bases. The V gene's germline CDR1 is DFQATT and CDR2 SNEGSKA (reference sequence). The CDR3 covers 15 residues. The trim removed 5 bases at V and 4 bases at J, leaving 12 bases unmatched.

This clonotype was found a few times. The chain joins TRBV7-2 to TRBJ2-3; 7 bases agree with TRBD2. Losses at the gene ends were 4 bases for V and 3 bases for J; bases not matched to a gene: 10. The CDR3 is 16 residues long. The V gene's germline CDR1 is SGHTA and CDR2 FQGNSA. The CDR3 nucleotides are TGTGCCAGCAGCTCCCGAGCGGGACCTAGTACAGATACGCAGTATTTT. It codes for CASSSRAGPSTDTQYF.

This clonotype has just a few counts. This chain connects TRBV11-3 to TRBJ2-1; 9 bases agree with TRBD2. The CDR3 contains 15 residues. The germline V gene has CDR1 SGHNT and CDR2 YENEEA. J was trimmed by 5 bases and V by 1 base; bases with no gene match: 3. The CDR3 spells CASSLVAGVDNEQFF. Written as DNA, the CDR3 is TGTGCCAGCAGCTTAGTAGCGGGGGTAGACAATGAGCAGTTCTTC.

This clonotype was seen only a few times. The chain's CDR3 is CASSLEFTSGASYEQYF. CDR3 DNA: TGTGCCAGCAGCTTAGAATTTACTAGCGGAGCCTCCTACGAGCAGTACTTC. V gene TRBV7-8 combines with J gene TRBJ2-7; 8 nucleotides line up with TRBD2. Trimming took 1 base from V and 0 from J; bases not matched to a gene: 8. The CDR3 has 17 residues. CDR1 is SGHVS, CDR2 FQNEAQ, per germline.

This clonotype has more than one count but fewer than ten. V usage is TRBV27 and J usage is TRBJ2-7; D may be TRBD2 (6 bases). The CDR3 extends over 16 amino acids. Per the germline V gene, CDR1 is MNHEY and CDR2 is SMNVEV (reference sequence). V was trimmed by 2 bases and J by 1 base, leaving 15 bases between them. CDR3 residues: CASSLRGGVGSYEQYF. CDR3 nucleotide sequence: TGTGCCAGCAGTTTACGAGGAGGGGTAGGGTCCTACGAGCAGTACTTC.

CDR3 in amino acids: CASSLRSSGRISYNEQFF. The CDR3 DNA sequence: TGTGCCAGCAGCTTACGATCTAGCGGGAGGATCTCCTACAATGAGCAGTTCTTC. The V and J genes are TRBV11-2 and TRBJ2-1; 11 bases match TRBD2. CDR1 and CDR2 (germline): SGHAT, FQNNGV. With 2 bases clipped from V and 0 bases from J, the junction kept 6 bases outside the gene matches. CDR3 size: 18 residues.

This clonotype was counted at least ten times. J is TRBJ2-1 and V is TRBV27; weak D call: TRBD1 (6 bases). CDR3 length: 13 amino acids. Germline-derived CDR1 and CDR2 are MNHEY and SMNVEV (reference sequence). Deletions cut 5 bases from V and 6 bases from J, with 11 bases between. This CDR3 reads CASSPHRANEQFF. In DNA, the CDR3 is TGTGCCAGCAGTCCTCACAGGGCCAATGAGCAGTTCTTC.

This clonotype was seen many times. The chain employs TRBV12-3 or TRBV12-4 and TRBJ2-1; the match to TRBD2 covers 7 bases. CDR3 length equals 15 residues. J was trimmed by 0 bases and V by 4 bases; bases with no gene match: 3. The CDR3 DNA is TGTGCCAGCAGTTCAGCGGGGAGCTCCTACAATGAGCAGTTCTTC. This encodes CASSSAGSSYNEQFF.

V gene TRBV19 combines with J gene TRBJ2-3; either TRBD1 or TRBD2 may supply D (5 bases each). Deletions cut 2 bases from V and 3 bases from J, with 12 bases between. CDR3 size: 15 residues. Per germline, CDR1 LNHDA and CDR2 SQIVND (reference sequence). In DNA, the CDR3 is TGTGCCAGTAGTATACCGGGACCGATGACAGATACGCAGTATTTT. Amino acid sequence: CASSIPGPMTDTQYF.

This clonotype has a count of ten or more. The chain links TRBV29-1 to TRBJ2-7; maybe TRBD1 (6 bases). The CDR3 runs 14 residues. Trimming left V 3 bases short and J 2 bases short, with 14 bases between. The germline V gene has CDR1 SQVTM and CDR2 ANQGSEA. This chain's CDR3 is CSVDSTDRAYEQYF. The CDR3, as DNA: TGCAGCGTTGATTCCACGGACAGAGCCTACGAGCAGTACTTC.

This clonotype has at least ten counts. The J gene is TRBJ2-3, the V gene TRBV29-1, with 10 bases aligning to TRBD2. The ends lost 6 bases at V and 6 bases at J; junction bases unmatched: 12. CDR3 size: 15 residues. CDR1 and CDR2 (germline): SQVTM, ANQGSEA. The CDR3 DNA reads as TGCAGCGTCGCCGCCGGGACTAGCGAAATGGATACGCAGTATTTT. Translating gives CSVAAGTSEMDTQYF.

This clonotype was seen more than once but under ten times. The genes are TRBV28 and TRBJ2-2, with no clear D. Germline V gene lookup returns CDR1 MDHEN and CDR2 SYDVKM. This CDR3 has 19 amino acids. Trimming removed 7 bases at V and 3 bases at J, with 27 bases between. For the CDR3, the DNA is TGTGCCAGCATCATAGGACCCTTGGCGGCGAGAATGCACACCGGGGAGCTGTTTTTT. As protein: CASIIGPLAARMHTGELFF.

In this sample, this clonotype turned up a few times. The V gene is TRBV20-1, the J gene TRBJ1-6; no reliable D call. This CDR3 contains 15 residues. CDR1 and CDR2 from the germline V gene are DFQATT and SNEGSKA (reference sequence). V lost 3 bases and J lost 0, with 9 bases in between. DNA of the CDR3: TGCAGTGCTAGGGACCGGAGCTCCTATAATTCACCCCTCCACTTT. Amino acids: CSARDRSSYNSPLHF.

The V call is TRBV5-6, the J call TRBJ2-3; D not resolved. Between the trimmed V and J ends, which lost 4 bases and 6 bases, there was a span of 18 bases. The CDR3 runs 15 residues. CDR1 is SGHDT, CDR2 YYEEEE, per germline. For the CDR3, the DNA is TGTGCCAGCAGCCCCGCCGGGCCGTCAACGGATACGCAGTATTTT. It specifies CASSPAGPSTDTQYF.

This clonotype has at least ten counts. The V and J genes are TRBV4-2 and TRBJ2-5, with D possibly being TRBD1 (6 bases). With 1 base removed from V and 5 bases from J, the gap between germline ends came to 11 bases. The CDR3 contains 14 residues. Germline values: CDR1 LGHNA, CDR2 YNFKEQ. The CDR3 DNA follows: TGTGCCAGCAGCCAAGGCTACAGGGATGAGACCCAGTACTTC. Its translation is CASSQGYRDETQYF.

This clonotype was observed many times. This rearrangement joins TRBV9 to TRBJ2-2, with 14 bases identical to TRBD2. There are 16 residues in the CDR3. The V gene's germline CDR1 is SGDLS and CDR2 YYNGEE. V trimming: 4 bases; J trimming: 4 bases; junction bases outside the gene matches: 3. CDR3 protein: CASSMGLAGATGELFF. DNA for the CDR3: TGTGCCAGCAGCATGGGACTAGCGGGAGCCACCGGGGAGCTGTTTTTT.

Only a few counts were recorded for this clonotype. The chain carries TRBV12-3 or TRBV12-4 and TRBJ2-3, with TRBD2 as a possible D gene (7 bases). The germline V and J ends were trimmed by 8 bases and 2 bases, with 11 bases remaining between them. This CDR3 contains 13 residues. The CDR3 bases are TGTGCCAGCGAGGGGGGGACCACAGATACGCAGTATTTT. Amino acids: CASEGGTTDTQYF.

CDR3 bases: TGTGCCAGCAGCCTATATGCGGGTACCGGGGAGCTGTTTTTT. Residues: CASSLYAGTGELFF. The chain recombines TRBV7-3 with TRBJ2-2; tentatively, D is TRBD2 (5 bases). From germline, CDR1 is SGHTA and CDR2 FQGTGA. V was trimmed by 5 bases and J by 5 bases, leaving 12 bases between them. The CDR3 is 14 amino acids.

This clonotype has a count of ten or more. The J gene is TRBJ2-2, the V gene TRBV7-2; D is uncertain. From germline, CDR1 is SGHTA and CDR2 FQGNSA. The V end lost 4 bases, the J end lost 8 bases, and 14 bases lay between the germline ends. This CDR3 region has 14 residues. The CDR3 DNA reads TGTGCCAGCAGCTCTTCCGGCGTGGGAGGGGAGCTGTTTTTT. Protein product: CASSSSGVGGELFF.